This T cell receptor beta chain was captured in a study of CD8+CD57+ T cells in acquired aplastic anemia. Study overall: DNA from sorted CD4+ and CD8+ cells averaged around 3 ug.

Trimming shortened V by 0 bases and J by 6 bases, and 15 bases separated the two germline ends. Germline V CDR1 and CDR2: LNHNV, YYDKDF (reference sequence). This CDR3 has 15 amino acids. Template material for TCR beta VDJ and CDR3 profiling consisted of genomic DNA. One entry per CDR3 protein, called by TCRdb with MiXCR from the reads. This sample yields roughly 130,000 distinct CDR3 sequences, of which around 48% are seen a single time; 2% to 3% belongs to the top ten. The sample taken for sequencing was sorted CD4+, CD8+, or CD8+CD57+ T cells (not recorded which) from PBMCs. The clonotype comes from a human donor in good health, serving as a control. The chain has TRBV15 and TRBJ2-7, with D perhaps assigned TRBD1 or TRBD2 (6 bases each). As DNA, the CDR3 is TGTGCCACCAGCAGAGACTACGCGGAGGGGGGCGAGCAGTACTTC. Its protein is CATSRDYAEGGEQYF.